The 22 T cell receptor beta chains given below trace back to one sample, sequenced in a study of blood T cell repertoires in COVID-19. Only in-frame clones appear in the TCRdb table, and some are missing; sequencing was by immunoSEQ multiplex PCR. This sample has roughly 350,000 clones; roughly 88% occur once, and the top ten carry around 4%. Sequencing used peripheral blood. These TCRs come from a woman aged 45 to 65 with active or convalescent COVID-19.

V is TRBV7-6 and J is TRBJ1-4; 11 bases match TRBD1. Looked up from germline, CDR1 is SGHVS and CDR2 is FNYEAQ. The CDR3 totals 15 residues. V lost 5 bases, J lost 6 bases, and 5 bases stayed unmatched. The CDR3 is CASSRGQGADEKLFF. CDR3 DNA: TGTGCCAGCAGCCGAGGACAGGGGGCGGATGAAAAACTGTTTTTT.

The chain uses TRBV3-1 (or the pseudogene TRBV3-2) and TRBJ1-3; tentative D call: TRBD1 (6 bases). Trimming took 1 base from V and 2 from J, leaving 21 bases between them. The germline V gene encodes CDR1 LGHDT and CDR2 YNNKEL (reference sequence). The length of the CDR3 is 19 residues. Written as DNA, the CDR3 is TGTGCCAGCAGCCAAGCCCTGGACCAGGGGCTGGATCCTGGAAACACCATATATTTT. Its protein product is CASSQALDQGLDPGNTIYF.

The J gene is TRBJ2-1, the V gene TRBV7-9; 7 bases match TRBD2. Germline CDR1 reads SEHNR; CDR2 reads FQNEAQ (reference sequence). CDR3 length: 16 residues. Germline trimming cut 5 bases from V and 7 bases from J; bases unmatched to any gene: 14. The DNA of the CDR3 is TGTGCCAGCAGCCCCTTGAATTTCCGGCGGGGGAATGAGCAGTTCTTC. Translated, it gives CASSPLNFRRGNEQFF.

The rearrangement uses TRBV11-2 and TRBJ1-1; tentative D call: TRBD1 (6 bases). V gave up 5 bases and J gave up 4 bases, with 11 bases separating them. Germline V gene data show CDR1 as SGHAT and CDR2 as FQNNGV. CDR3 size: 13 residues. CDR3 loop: CASSSTGLTEAFF. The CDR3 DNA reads TGTGCCAGCAGCAGTACAGGGCTCACTGAAGCTTTCTTT.

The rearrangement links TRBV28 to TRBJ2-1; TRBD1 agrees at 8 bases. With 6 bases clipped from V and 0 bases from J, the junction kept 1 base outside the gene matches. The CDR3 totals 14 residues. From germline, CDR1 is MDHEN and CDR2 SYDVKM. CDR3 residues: CASRDRVSYNEQFF. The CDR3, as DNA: TGTGCCAGCAGGGACAGGGTCTCCTACAATGAGCAGTTCTTC.

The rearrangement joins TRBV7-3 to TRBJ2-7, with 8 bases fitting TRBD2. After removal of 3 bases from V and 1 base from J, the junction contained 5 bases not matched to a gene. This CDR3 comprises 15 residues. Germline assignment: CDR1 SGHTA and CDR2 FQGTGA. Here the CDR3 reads CASSFDGTRSYEQYF. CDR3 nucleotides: TGTGCCAGCAGCTTCGACGGGACTAGGTCCTACGAGCAGTACTTC.

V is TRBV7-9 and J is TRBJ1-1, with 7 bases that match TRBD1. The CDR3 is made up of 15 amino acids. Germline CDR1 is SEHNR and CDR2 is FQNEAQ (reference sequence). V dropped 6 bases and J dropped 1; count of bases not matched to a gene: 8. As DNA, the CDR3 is TGTGCCAGCAGAGATGGAGGGGGCAGGAACACTGAAGCTTTCTTT. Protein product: CASRDGGGRNTEAFF.

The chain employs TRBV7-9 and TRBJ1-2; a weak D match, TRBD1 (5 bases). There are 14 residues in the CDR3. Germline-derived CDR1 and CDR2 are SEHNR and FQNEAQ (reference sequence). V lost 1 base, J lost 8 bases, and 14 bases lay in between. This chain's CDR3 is CASSLDSRRGGYTF. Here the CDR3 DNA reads TGTGCCAGCAGCTTAGATTCCCGAAGGGGAGGCTACACCTTC. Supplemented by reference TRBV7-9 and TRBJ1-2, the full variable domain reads DTGVSQNPRHKITKRGQNVTFRCDPISEHNRLYWYRQTLGQGPEFLTYFQNEAQLEKSRLLSDRFSAERPKGSFSTLEIQRTEQGDSAMYLCASSLDSRRGGYTFGSGTRLTVV.

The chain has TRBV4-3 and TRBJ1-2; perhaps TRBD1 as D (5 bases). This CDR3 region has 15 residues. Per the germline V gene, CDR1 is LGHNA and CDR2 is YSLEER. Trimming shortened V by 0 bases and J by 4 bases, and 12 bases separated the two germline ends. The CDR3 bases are TGCGCCAGCAGCCAAGATTGGACAAGGTTCTATGGCTACACCTTC. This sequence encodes CASSQDWTRFYGYTF.

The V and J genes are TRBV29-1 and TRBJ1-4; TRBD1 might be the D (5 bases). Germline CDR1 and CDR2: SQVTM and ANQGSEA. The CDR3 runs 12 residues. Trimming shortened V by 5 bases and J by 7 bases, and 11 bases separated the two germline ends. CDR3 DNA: TGCAGCGTTCGGCAGGGAGGTGAAAAACTGTTTTTT. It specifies CSVRQGGEKLFF.

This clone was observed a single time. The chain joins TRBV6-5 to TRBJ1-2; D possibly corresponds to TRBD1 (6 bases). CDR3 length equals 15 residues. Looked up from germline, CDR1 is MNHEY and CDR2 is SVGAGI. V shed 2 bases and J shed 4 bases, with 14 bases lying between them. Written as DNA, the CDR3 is TGTGCCAGCAGTTACAGGACAGAAAGTATCTATGGCTACACCTTC. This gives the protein CASSYRTESIYGYTF.

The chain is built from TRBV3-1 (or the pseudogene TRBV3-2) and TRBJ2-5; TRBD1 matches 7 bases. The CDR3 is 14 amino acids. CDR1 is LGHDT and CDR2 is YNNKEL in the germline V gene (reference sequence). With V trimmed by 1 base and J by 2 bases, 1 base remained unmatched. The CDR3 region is CASSQGTGQETQYF. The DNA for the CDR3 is TGTGCCAGCAGCCAAGGGACAGGTCAAGAGACCCAGTACTTC.

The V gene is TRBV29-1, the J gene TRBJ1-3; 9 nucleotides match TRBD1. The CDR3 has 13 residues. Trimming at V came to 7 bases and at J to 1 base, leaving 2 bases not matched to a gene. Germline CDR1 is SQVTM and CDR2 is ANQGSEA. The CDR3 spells CSAQGASGNTIYF. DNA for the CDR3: TGCAGCGCACAGGGGGCTTCTGGAAACACCATATATTTT.

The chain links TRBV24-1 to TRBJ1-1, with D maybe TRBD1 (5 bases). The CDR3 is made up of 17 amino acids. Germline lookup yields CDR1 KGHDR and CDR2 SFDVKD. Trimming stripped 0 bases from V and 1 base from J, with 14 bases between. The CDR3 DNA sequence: TGTGCCACCAGTGATTTGCACGACAGTTCACCGAACACTGAAGCTTTCTTT. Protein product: CATSDLHDSSPNTEAFF.

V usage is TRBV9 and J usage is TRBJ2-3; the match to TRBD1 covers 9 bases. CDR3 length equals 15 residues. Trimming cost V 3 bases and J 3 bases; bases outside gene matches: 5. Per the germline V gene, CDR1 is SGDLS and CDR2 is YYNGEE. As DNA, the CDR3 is TGTGCCAGCAGCGAGGGGGGACAGGGAACAGATACGCAGTATTTT. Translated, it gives CASSEGGQGTDTQYF.

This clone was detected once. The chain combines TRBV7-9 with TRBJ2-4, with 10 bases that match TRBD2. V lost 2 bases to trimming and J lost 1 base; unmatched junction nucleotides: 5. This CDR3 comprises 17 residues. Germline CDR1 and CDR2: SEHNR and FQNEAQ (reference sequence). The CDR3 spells CASSLLAGEWAKNIQYF. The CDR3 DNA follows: TGTGCCAGCAGCTTACTAGCGGGAGAATGGGCCAAAAACATTCAGTACTTC.

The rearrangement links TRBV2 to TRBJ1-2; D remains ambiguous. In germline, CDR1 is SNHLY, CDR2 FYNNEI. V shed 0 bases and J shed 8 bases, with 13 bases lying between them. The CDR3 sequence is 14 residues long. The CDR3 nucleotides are TGTGCCAGCAGTGAAGCGCAAAGACTAGGGGGCTACACCTTC. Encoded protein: CASSEAQRLGGYTF.

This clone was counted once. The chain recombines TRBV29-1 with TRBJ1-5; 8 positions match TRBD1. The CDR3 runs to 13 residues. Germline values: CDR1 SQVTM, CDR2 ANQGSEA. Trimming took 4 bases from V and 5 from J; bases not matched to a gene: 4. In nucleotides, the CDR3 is TGCAGCGTTGGACAGGGGTCGGATCAGCCCCAGCATTTT. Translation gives CSVGQGSDQPQHF.

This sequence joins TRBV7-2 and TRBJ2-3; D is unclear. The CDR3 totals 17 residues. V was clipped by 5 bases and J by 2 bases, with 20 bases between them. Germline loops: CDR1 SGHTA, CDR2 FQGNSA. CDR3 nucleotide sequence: TGTGCCAGCAGCCCCCATGCGAGCGCGAGAAACACAGATACGCAGTATTTT. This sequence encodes CASSPHASARNTDTQYF. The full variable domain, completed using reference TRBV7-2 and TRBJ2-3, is GAGVSQSPSNKVTEKGKDVELRCDPISGHTALYWYRQSLGQGLEFLIYFQGNSAPDKSGLPSDRFSAERTGGSVSTLTIQRTQQEDSAVYLCASSPHASARNTDTQYFGPGTRLTVL.

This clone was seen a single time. The CDR3: CASSYDLAGGYNEQFF. DNA for the CDR3: TGTGCCAGCAGTTACGATCTAGCGGGAGGCTACAATGAGCAGTTCTTC. V usage is TRBV6-6 and J usage is TRBJ2-1; TRBD2 matches 11 bases. This CDR3 has 16 residues. The V gene end was trimmed by 2 bases and the J gene end by 3 bases; junction bases not matched to a gene: 3. Germline CDR1 is MNHNY and CDR2 is SVGAGI (reference sequence).

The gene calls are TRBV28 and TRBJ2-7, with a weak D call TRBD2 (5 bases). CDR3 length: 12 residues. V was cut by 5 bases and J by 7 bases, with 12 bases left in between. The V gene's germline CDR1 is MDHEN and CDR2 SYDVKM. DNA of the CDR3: TGTGCCAGCAGTCCCTACACGGGAGAGCAGTACTTC. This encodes CASSPYTGEQYF.

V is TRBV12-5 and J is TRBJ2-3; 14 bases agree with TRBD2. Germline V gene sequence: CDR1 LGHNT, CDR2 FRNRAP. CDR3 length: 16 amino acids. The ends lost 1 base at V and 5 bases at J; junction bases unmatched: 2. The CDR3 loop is CASGLGLAGGVDTQYF. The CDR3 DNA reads TGTGCTAGTGGTTTGGGACTAGCGGGGGGGGTAGATACGCAGTATTTT.